This TCR beta chain appears in the sequencing data of a study of identical twins. Trimming removed 2 bases at V and 7 bases at J, with 14 bases between. CDR3 size: 14 residues. In germline, CDR1 is SNHLY, CDR2 FYNNEI. Regarding this clonotype: Its antigen is not known.

General study points: Cord blood beta clonotypes present at high abundance carried fewer insertions; no such pattern appeared in memory repertoires. Beta out-of-frame sequences showed weaker excess sharing between twins. Invariant MAIT and iNKT cells may have partly biased zero-insertion analyses.

Through template switching, a universal primer site was introduced, and the cDNA contained unique molecular identifiers. One entry per CDR3 protein, called by TCRdb with MiXCR from the 5' RACE reads. Here the sample spans more than 650,000 distinct CDR3 sequences, approximately 6% being singletons. V usage is TRBV2 and J usage is TRBJ1-1, with a tentative D call TRBD1 (6 bases). The sequenced sample consisted of naive T cells sorted from blood. This receptor was taken from a man aged 18 to 30 in good health. The CDR3 here is CASSEYGGANEAFF. The CDR3 DNA follows: TGTGCCAGCAGTGAATATGGGGGGGCAAATGAAGCTTTCTTT.